The source of this TCR beta chain is a study of CD8 T cells in Susac syndrome. Study-wide context: At the time their blood was drawn, patients with Susac syndrome were either therapy-naive, on corticosteroids (with some of them also receiving intravenous immunoglobulin), or on intravenous immunoglobulin alone.

The authors reverse transcribed roughly 0.5 to 1 ug RNA with random hexamers. With immunoSEQ multiplex PCR, TCR beta CDR3 was amplified across 54 Vbeta and 13 Jbeta. TCRdb re-derived calls from the immunoSEQ multiplex PCR reads in MiXCR, one entry per CDR3 protein. The sample includes about 190,000 distinct CDR3 sequences, around 95% of them seen just once. The length of the CDR3 is 18 residues. Germline trimming cut 8 bases from V and 3 bases from J; bases unmatched to any gene: 21. Germline CDR1 MNHNS, CDR2 SASEGT. Sequencing of TCR beta drew on CD8+ and CD4+ T cells from blood. Negative isolation yielded CD4+ and CD8+ T cells, and FACS enriched TEMRA cells.

The gene calls are TRBV6-1 and TRBJ2-7, with 8 bases that match TRBD2. Source material: CD4+ T cells from PBMCs. The receptor was derived from a human donor with Susac syndrome. The CDR3 reads CASSRGGLSSANLYEQYF. Here the CDR3 DNA reads TGTGCCAGCTCCCGGGGGGGCCTATCTAGCGCTAATCTCTACGAGCAGTACTTC.